In its sample, the clone carrying this T cell receptor beta chain was seen many times. These data originate in a study of metastatic and nonmetastatic thyroid tumors. As originally analysed: To classify distant metastasis in papillary thyroid cancer, a model was built from CDR3 differences across clinicopathological groups. TCRdb reprocessed the PCR reads using MiXCR. The V and J calls here are based on TCRdb, not the publication. The top ten hold more than 30% of the sample, which has 20,000 to 25,000 clones, about 16% seen once. Every patient was untreated before thyroid surgery. Trimming cost V 3 bases and J 4 bases, with 9 bases left between them. The CDR3 runs 12 residues. CDR1 is DFQATT, CDR2 SNEGSKA, per germline (reference sequence).

The sequence was collected from a female donor with papillary thyroid cancer or a benign thyroid nodule (not recorded which). Some clones in this sample may be carry-over from other donors' samples. Sample: blood. The chain combines TRBV20-1 with TRBJ2-5, with D possibly being TRBD2 (5 bases). The CDR3 spells CSASWTGETQYF. The CDR3 bases are TGCAGTGCTAGCTGGACTGGAGAGACCCAGTACTTC.